This is a list of T cell receptor beta chains from one sample in a study of cytomegalovirus exposure and HLA in healthy donors. TCRdb's copy holds only in-frame clones and misses some; the assay was immunoSEQ multiplex PCR. The sample has 100,000 or so clones, approximately 11% seen once. Source material: PBMCs. The receptors originated from a man in his forties or fifties in good health and CMV-seropositive. Each CDR3 is given with its conserved first and last residue. Each record gives: V gene, clone size, J gene, D gene, CDR3 DNA, CDR3 protein. A D gene is named only where the DNA matches it firmly. A clone size is listed for some rows: how often the clone was seen (once, few, many), or a class if it is expanded.

v_call: TRBV13; clone_size: .; j_call: TRBJ1-5; d_call: .; cdr3_nt: TGTGCCAGCAGCTTAGGGGTGGGGGCGGGTCAGCCCCAGCATTTT; cdr3_aa: CASSLGVGAGQPQHF
v_call: TRBV5-1; clone_size: .; j_call: TRBJ2-7; d_call: .; cdr3_nt: TGCGCCAGCAGCTCGACAGGCGCCTACGAGCAGTACTTC; cdr3_aa: CASSSTGAYEQYF
v_call: TRBV7-9; clone_size: few; j_call: TRBJ1-5; d_call: TRBD1; cdr3_nt: TGTGCCAGCAGCTTGGACAGGGGGGACAATCAGCCCCAGCATTTT; cdr3_aa: CASSLDRGDNQPQHF
v_call: TRBV10-3; clone_size: .; j_call: TRBJ1-6; d_call: .; cdr3_nt: TGTGCCATCAGTGAATTAGAGTCACCCCTCCACTTT; cdr3_aa: CAISELESPLHF
v_call: TRBV28; clone_size: .; j_call: TRBJ1-2; d_call: .; cdr3_nt: TGTGCCAGCAGTTTAGGGGTTTGGGGGAGGGAAGACTATGGCTACACCTTC; cdr3_aa: CASSLGVWGREDYGYTF
v_call: TRBV6-5; clone_size: few; j_call: TRBJ2-7; d_call: TRBD2; cdr3_nt: TGTGCCAGCACCAGTGGACTAGCGGGAAGCCACGAGCAGTACTTC; cdr3_aa: CASTSGLAGSHEQYF
v_call: TRBV7-3; clone_size: .; j_call: TRBJ1-5; d_call: .; cdr3_nt: TGTGCCAGCAGTCAGGGTTTGGGTCAGCCCCAGCATTTT; cdr3_aa: CASSQGLGQPQHF
v_call: TRBV5-1; clone_size: .; j_call: TRBJ2-7; d_call: .; cdr3_nt: TGCGCCAGCAGCACAGACCTTACAGGCCTCTACGAGCAGTACTTC; cdr3_aa: CASSTDLTGLYEQYF
v_call: TRBV5-1; clone_size: .; j_call: TRBJ1-1; d_call: TRBD1; cdr3_nt: TGCGCCAGCAGCTTGGTGACAGGGGGCAGTGCGGCTTTCTTT; cdr3_aa: CASSLVTGGSAAFF
v_call: TRBV5-5; clone_size: .; j_call: TRBJ2-7; d_call: TRBD2; cdr3_nt: TGTGCCAGCAGCTTGGGGGGAGGGGAACTTTACGAGCAGTACTTC; cdr3_aa: CASSLGGGELYEQYF
v_call: TRBV7-2; clone_size: few; j_call: TRBJ2-5; d_call: .; cdr3_nt: TGTGCCAGCAGCTATTGGCCACAAGAGACCCAGTACTTC; cdr3_aa: CASSYWPQETQYF
v_call: TRBV9; clone_size: .; j_call: TRBJ1-2; d_call: .; cdr3_nt: TGTGCCAGCAGCGTAGGAACAGAGGGTGGCTACACCTTC; cdr3_aa: CASSVGTEGGYTF
v_call: TRBV5-6; clone_size: few; j_call: TRBJ2-5; d_call: .; cdr3_nt: TGTGCCAGCGGACTTTGGGCTATACAAGAGACCCAGTACTTC; cdr3_aa: CASGLWAIQETQYF
v_call: TRBV29-1; clone_size: few; j_call: TRBJ1-2; d_call: .; cdr3_nt: TGCAGCGTTGATATGTACCGGGGGGCGCGTGGCTACACCTTC; cdr3_aa: CSVDMYRGARGYTF
v_call: TRBV7-9; clone_size: few; j_call: TRBJ2-5; d_call: TRBD2; cdr3_nt: TGTGCCAGCAGCTTACCCACTAGCGGACAAGAGACCCAGTACTTC; cdr3_aa: CASSLPTSGQETQYF
v_call: TRBV5-8; clone_size: few; j_call: TRBJ1-5; d_call: .; cdr3_nt: TGTGCCAGCAGCGGAGTTAGCAATCAGCCCCAGCATTTT; cdr3_aa: CASSGVSNQPQHF
v_call: TRBV5-1; clone_size: few; j_call: TRBJ2-2; d_call: .; cdr3_nt: TGCGCCAGCAGCTTGGACGCGTCGGGAACCGCGAACACCGGGGAGCTGTTTTTT; cdr3_aa: CASSLDASGTANTGELFF
v_call: TRBV19; clone_size: .; j_call: TRBJ2-6; d_call: .; cdr3_nt: TGTGCCAGTAGCCTTTGGGCAGGGTCTGGGGCCAACGTCCTGACTTTC; cdr3_aa: CASSLWAGSGANVLTF
v_call: TRBV5-1; clone_size: .; j_call: TRBJ2-7; d_call: TRBD2; cdr3_nt: TGCGCCAGCAGCTGGGGAGGGACCCTAAGCGAGCAGTACTTC; cdr3_aa: CASSWGGTLSEQYF
v_call: TRBV9; clone_size: .; j_call: TRBJ1-1; d_call: .; cdr3_nt: TGTGCCAGCAGCGTAGAGTGGCAGGGTAACACTGAAGCTTTCTTT; cdr3_aa: CASSVEWQGNTEAFF
v_call: TRBV5-1; clone_size: .; j_call: TRBJ1-2; d_call: TRBD1; cdr3_nt: TGCGCCAGCAGCGGGACAGAACACTATGGCTACACCTTC; cdr3_aa: CASSGTEHYGYTF
v_call: TRBV5-4; clone_size: few; j_call: TRBJ2-1; d_call: TRBD2; cdr3_nt: TGTGCCAGCAGCTACAGCGGGAGGCCTAACAATGAGCAGTTCTTC; cdr3_aa: CASSYSGRPNNEQFF